This T cell receptor beta chain was retrieved from a study of shared clonotypes between healthy human individuals. Study details: Each donor's CD4 naive and CD4 memory cells filled three plates apiece, CD8 naive two, and CD8 memory one. Overall study findings and caveats: A limitation of the genetic and exposure-history diversity represented arose from few donors. Estimated richness was generally greater in naive than memory subsets.

Only one count was recorded for this clone. Its target is unknown. Some clones are missing from TCRdb's copy, which holds only in-frame ones; the method was immunoSEQ multiplex PCR. The sample consists of about 2.1 million clones, 85% to 95% of them appearing once. CD8 cells regarded as naive lacked CD45RO, were positively chosen for CCR7, and omitted terminally differentiated effector memory CD45RA+ cells. V was trimmed by 4 bases and J by 4 bases, leaving 14 bases between them. Germline CDR1 reads SGHKS; CDR2 reads YYEKEE (reference sequence). The CDR3 loop spans 15 amino acids. The chain couples TRBV5-5 to TRBJ1-4, with a tentative D call TRBD1 (5 bases). The TCR was taken from a man between 18 and 35 years old in good health. Some clones in this sample may be carry-over from other donors' samples. Sequenced input: naive CD8+ T cells from PBMCs. The CDR3 DNA is TGTGCCAGCAGCGTGGGGCGGATGAATAATGAAAAACTGTTTTTT. Translating it yields CASSVGRMNNEKLFF.